Below are 32 T cell receptor beta chains sequenced from a single sample in a study of blood T cell repertoires in COVID-19. Generated by immunoSEQ multiplex PCR, the TCRdb table keeps only in-frame clones and is missing some. The sample holds approximately 250,000 clones; under 85% are singletons and the top ten take 5.5%. Sequenced sample: peripheral blood. The receptors here all came from a human donor in a cohort sampled during active COVID-19.

This clone was seen a handful of times. The chain has TRBV9 and TRBJ2-1, with a tentative D call TRBD1 (5 bases). This CDR3 is 13 amino acids long. Per the germline V gene, CDR1 is SGDLS and CDR2 is YYNGEE. The ends were cut back, 0 bases at V and 9 bases at J, with 10 bases in the middle. CDR3 nucleotides: TGTGCCAGCAGCGTAGTGCAGGGCGGTGAGCAGTTCTTC. It codes for CASSVVQGGEQFF.

This clone appeared once. The V gene is TRBV5-1, the J gene TRBJ2-1, with D possibly TRBD1 on 6 matching bases. Trimming removed 3 bases from V and 10 bases from J, with 17 bases in between. Germline V gene data show CDR1 as SGHRS and CDR2 as YFSETQ. There are 14 residues in the CDR3. CDR3 in amino acids: CASSSIDSGTEQFF. In nucleotides, the CDR3 is TGCGCCAGCAGCTCCATAGATTCCGGGACAGAGCAGTTCTTC.

V is TRBV12-2 and J is TRBJ2-7; the table gives TRBD1 as D, unverified against the DNA. TRBV12-2 is marked as a pseudogene. The CDR3 is made up of 14 amino acids. The CDR3 nucleotides read TGTGCAAGTCGCTTAGGACAGCCCCGAGGAGAGCAGTACTTC. Its protein product is CASRLGQPRGEQYF.

V usage is TRBV5-6 and J usage is TRBJ1-4; D is unresolved. In germline, CDR1 is SGHDT, CDR2 YYEEEE. The V end was cut by 4 bases, the J end by 7 bases, with 14 bases between. The CDR3 is 14 amino acids. CDR3 region: CASSRTPLGEKLFF. DNA of the CDR3: TGTGCCAGCAGCCGTACTCCGCTAGGTGAAAAACTGTTTTTT.

Many counts were recorded for this clone. The CDR3 spells CASSKAGYMNTEAFF. The CDR3 region has the DNA TGTGCCAGCAGCAAAGCCGGGTATATGAACACTGAAGCTTTCTTT. The chain recombines TRBV21-1 with TRBJ1-1. TRBV21-1 is a recognized pseudogene. This CDR3 region has 15 residues.

J is TRBJ1-3 and V is TRBV28, with D perhaps TRBD1 (6 bases). Trimming shortened V by 6 bases and J by 4 bases, and 19 bases separated the two germline ends. Germline V gene sequence: CDR1 MDHEN, CDR2 SYDVKM. This CDR3 is 16 amino acids long. DNA of the CDR3: TGTGCCAGCAGCCTACCCCACAGGGATTACGGAAACACCATATATTTT. As protein: CASSLPHRDYGNTIYF.

The gene calls are TRBV16 and TRBJ1-2, with D hard to call. Germline CDR1 is KGHSY and CDR2 is FQNENV. The length of the CDR3 is 12 residues. V shed 0 bases and J shed 7 bases, with 6 bases lying between them. In nucleotides, the CDR3 is TGTGCCAGCAGCCAATCGGGCCTTGGCTACACCTTC. Amino acids: CASSQSGLGYTF.

This rearrangement joins TRBV28 to TRBJ1-1, with D hard to call. CDR1 and CDR2 from the germline V gene are MDHEN and SYDVKM. With 5 bases removed from V and 3 bases from J, the gap between germline ends came to 19 bases. The CDR3 contains 16 residues. CDR3 sequence: CASSPSAKPGDTEAFF. CDR3 bases: TGTGCCAGCAGTCCGTCAGCCAAACCGGGAGACACTGAAGCTTTCTTT.

V and J are TRBV4-1 and TRBJ1-1; 7 nucleotides line up with TRBD1. The CDR3 runs 16 residues. Trimming took 0 bases from V and 6 from J; bases not matched to a gene: 10. Looked up from germline, CDR1 is MGHRA and CDR2 is YSYEKL. As DNA, the CDR3 is TGCGCCAGCAGCCAAGAACAGGGACAGACTAAACCTGAAGCTTTCTTT. This encodes CASSQEQGQTKPEAFF.

The chain employs TRBV5-4 and TRBJ1-1, with D possibly being TRBD1 (5 bases). CDR1 and CDR2 from the germline V gene are SGHNT and YYREEE (reference sequence). The germline V and J ends were trimmed by 4 bases and 1 base, with 14 bases remaining between them. This CDR3 contains 15 residues. The CDR3 region is CASSTSRQPNTEAFF. CDR3 sequence (DNA): TGTGCCAGCAGCACCTCCCGACAGCCGAACACTGAAGCTTTCTTT.

The J gene is TRBJ1-1, the V gene TRBV19; perhaps TRBD1 as D (5 bases). This CDR3 has 15 amino acids. CDR1 LNHDA and CDR2 SQIVND come from the germline V gene (reference sequence). V shed 3 bases and J shed 6 bases, with 17 bases lying between them. CDR3 DNA: TGTGCCAGTAGTATCGGGGGGGGAAGCGTGCCTGAAGCTTTCTTT. Residues: CASSIGGGSVPEAFF.

This clone has just one count. This chain links TRBV7-2 with TRBJ2-5; perhaps TRBD2 as D (6 bases). Looked up from germline, CDR1 is SGHTA and CDR2 is FQGNSA. The ends were cut back, 11 bases at V and 2 bases at J, with 12 bases in the middle. The CDR3 runs to 12 residues. The CDR3 region is CAGGAKQETQYF. The CDR3 DNA follows: TGTGCCGGCGGGGCCAAACAAGAGACCCAGTACTTC.

V and J are TRBV28 and TRBJ2-1, with TRBD1 matching over 8 bases. The CDR3 spans 14 residues. V shed 6 bases, J shed 2 bases, and the junction held 3 bases outside the gene matches. In germline, CDR1 is MDHEN, CDR2 SYDVKM. The CDR3 DNA reads TGTGCCAGCAGGGACAGGGCCCCCTACAATGAGCAGTTCTTC. Encoded protein: CASRDRAPYNEQFF.

The chain couples TRBV19 to TRBJ2-5, with TRBD2 matching 12 bases. The CDR3 sequence is 17 residues long. Germline lookup yields CDR1 LNHDA and CDR2 SQIVND (reference sequence). With V trimmed by 5 bases and J by 2 bases, 9 bases remained unmatched. The CDR3 region has the DNA TGTGCCAGTAGTTCTAGCGGGAGGGATGGCCGACAAGAGACCCAGTACTTC. Protein product: CASSSSGRDGRQETQYF.

The J gene is TRBJ2-3, the V gene TRBV30; D unclear. Trimming removed 0 bases from V and 4 bases from J, with 8 bases in between. The CDR3 runs to 13 residues. Germline V gene data show CDR1 as GTSNPN and CDR2 as SVGIG (reference sequence). The CDR3 sequence: CAWSVRHADTQYF. The CDR3 bases are TGTGCCTGGAGTGTGCGACACGCAGATACGCAGTATTTT.

The rearrangement links TRBV27 to TRBJ2-1; TRBD1 matches at 10 bases. CDR1 is MNHEY and CDR2 is SMNVEV in the germline V gene (reference sequence). The CDR3 runs to 14 residues. Germline trimming cut 5 bases from V and 6 bases from J; bases unmatched to any gene: 4. The CDR3 sequence: CASSAWDRGNEQFF. Here the CDR3 DNA reads TGTGCCAGCAGTGCCTGGGACAGGGGCAATGAGCAGTTCTTC.

The chain couples TRBV12-3 or TRBV12-4 to TRBJ2-3; D possibly corresponds to TRBD2 (5 bases). The germline V and J ends were trimmed by 6 bases and 14 bases, with 15 bases remaining between them. The CDR3 length is 11 residues. CDR3 region: CASRDARVWYF. DNA for the CDR3: TGTGCCAGCAGAGACGCGAGGGTATGGTATTTT.

V is TRBV9 and J is TRBJ2-5, with 8 bases aligning to TRBD2. The CDR3 covers 15 residues. Trimming took 2 bases from V and 5 from J; bases not matched to a gene: 8. Germline lookup yields CDR1 SGDLS and CDR2 YYNGEE. The CDR3 DNA reads as TGTGCCAGCAGCGTGGCCGGGGGGGCCGGGGAGACCCAGTACTTC. Encoded protein: CASSVAGGAGETQYF.

The chain is built from TRBV6-2 or TRBV6-3 and TRBJ2-2; 7 positions agree with TRBD2. The CDR3 contains 16 residues. Germline V gene sequence: CDR1 MNHEY, CDR2 SVGEGT. V was pared by 1 base and J by 5 bases, with 7 bases of the junction left unmatched. The CDR3 loop is CASSYWGGEWTGELFF. CDR3 coding DNA: TGTGCCAGCAGTTACTGGGGGGGAGAGTGGACCGGGGAGCTGTTTTTT.

The chain combines TRBV5-1 with TRBJ2-5; D might be TRBD1 (6 bases). Germline V lookup: CDR1 SGHRS, CDR2 YFSETQ. The CDR3 contains 14 residues. V lost 0 bases and J 4 bases, leaving 10 bases between the germline ends. The CDR3 DNA sequence: TGCGCCAGCAGCTTGGGCACAGGGATAGAGACCCAGTACTTC. It codes for CASSLGTGIETQYF.

The J gene is TRBJ2-7, the V gene TRBV9; tentatively, D is TRBD1 (9 bases). The germline V gene encodes CDR1 SGDLS and CDR2 YYNGEE. CDR3 size: 15 residues. Trimming removed 0 bases from V and 5 bases from J, with 15 bases in between. In DNA form, the CDR3 reads TGTGCCAGCAGCGTAGGGGGACAGGGACTAGACGAGCAGTACTTC. It codes for CASSVGGQGLDEQYF.

V is TRBV5-8 and J is TRBJ2-1, with 11 nucleotides matching TRBD2. The V and J ends lost 0 bases and 4 bases, in that order; junction bases with no gene match: 9. The CDR3 loop spans 18 amino acids. The germline gives CDR1 SGHTS, CDR2 YDEGEE. DNA for the CDR3: TGTGCCAGCAGCTTGGTGTGGGCTAGCGGGAGGACTTACAATGAGCAGTTCTTC. This translates into CASSLVWASGRTYNEQFF.

This chain joins TRBV10-2 and TRBJ2-3; no clear D. V dropped 3 bases and J dropped 4 bases, with 11 bases sitting between them. This CDR3 spans 14 amino acids. The germline V gene has CDR1 WSHSY and CDR2 SAAADI. CDR3 in amino acids: CASSETTRADTQYF. The CDR3 DNA is TGCGCCAGCAGTGAAACTACTCGAGCAGATACGCAGTATTTT.

V usage is TRBV7-2 and J usage is TRBJ1-1; D gene uncertain. The CDR3 consists of 15 residues. Trimming took off 1 base at V and 8 bases at J, with 17 bases between the two ends. Per the germline V gene, CDR1 is SGHTA and CDR2 is FQGNSA. DNA of the CDR3: TGTGCCAGCAGCTTAGATGGCCGAGCGGAAACCGAAGCTTTCTTT. It is translated as CASSLDGRAETEAFF.

V usage is TRBV6-5 and J usage is TRBJ1-2; unclear D gene. The V end lost 0 bases, the J end lost 5 bases, and 10 bases lay between the germline ends. CDR1 and CDR2 (germline): MNHEY, SVGAGI. The CDR3 runs 14 residues. The CDR3 here is CASSYSREWYGYTF. The CDR3 DNA sequence: TGTGCCAGCAGTTACTCCCGGGAGTGGTATGGCTACACCTTC.

This chain uses TRBV5-1 with TRBJ2-1, with 7 bases that match TRBD1. The V segment lost 2 bases and the J segment 0 bases; nucleotides outside the gene matches: 5. Germline V gives CDR1 SGHRS, CDR2 YFSETQ. This CDR3 has 16 residues. In DNA form, the CDR3 reads TGCGCCAGCAGCTTCGTACGGGACAGCTCCTACAATGAGCAGTTCTTC. It translates to CASSFVRDSSYNEQFF.

V is TRBV24-1 and J is TRBJ1-6; TRBD1 is a possible D gene (5 bases). Germline lookup yields CDR1 KGHDR and CDR2 SFDVKD. V was cut by 9 bases and J by 0 bases, with 17 bases left in between. This CDR3 has 17 residues. CDR3 nucleotide sequence: TGTGCCACCTCTAGGCAGGGTTTTTGCTCCTATAATTCACCCCTCCACTTT. Protein product: CATSRQGFCSYNSPLHF.

The genes are TRBV7-2 and TRBJ2-2, with a weak D call TRBD2 (6 bases). The CDR3 loop spans 13 amino acids. The V gene's germline CDR1 is SGHTA and CDR2 FQGNSA. Trimming removed 5 bases from V and 5 bases from J, with 9 bases in between. As DNA, the CDR3 is TGTGCCAGCAGCCTCCGGGGGACCGGGGAGCTGTTTTTT. It specifies CASSLRGTGELFF.

V usage is TRBV19 and J usage is TRBJ2-3; 10 nucleotides align to TRBD2. Germline loops: CDR1 LNHDA, CDR2 SQIVND (reference sequence). The junction had 7 bases not matched to a gene; V was cut back by 3 bases and J by 4 bases. The CDR3 consists of 16 residues. CDR3 loop: CASSILAGVESDTQYF. The CDR3 nucleotides read TGTGCCAGTAGTATCCTAGCGGGAGTGGAGTCAGATACGCAGTATTTT.

The chain recombines TRBV2 with TRBJ2-6; 8 nucleotides match TRBD1. The CDR3 runs to 16 residues. After removal of 5 bases from V and 3 bases from J, the junction contained 6 bases not matched to a gene. Germline loops: CDR1 SNHLY, CDR2 FYNNEI. The chain's CDR3 is CASSFQGAGGANVLTF. DNA of the CDR3: TGTGCCAGCAGTTTTCAGGGGGCAGGTGGGGCCAACGTCCTGACTTTC.

This chain uses TRBV11-2 with TRBJ1-1; no definite D call. V gave up 2 bases and J gave up 6 bases, with 10 bases separating them. The CDR3 sequence is 13 residues long. Germline V gives CDR1 SGHAT, CDR2 FQNNGV. The CDR3 sequence is CASSLNGVAEAFF. CDR3 bases: TGTGCCAGCAGCTTAAATGGAGTCGCTGAAGCTTTCTTT.

V and J are TRBV6-5 and TRBJ2-2; perhaps TRBD2 as D (5 bases). Trimming left V 6 bases short and J 4 bases short, with 12 bases between. From germline, CDR1 is MNHEY and CDR2 SVGAGI. This CDR3 has 14 residues. The CDR3 DNA reads TGTGCCAGCAGAAGGGTAGGGAGCACCGGGGAGCTGTTTTTT. Its translation is CASRRVGSTGELFF.